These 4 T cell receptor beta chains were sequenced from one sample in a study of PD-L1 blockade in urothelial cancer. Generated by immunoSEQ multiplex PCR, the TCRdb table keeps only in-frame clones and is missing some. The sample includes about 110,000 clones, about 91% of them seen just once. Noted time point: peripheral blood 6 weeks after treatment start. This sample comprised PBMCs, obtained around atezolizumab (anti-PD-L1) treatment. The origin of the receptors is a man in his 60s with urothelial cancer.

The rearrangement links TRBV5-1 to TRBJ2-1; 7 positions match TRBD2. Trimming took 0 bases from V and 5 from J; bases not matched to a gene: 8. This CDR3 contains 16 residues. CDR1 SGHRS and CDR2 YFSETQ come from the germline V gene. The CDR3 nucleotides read TGCGCCAGCAGCTTGGTTCCTAGCGGAACGAACAATGAGCAGTTCTTC. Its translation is CASSLVPSGTNNEQFF.

The CDR3 region is CASSQERAGGGGTQYF. The CDR3 DNA sequence: TGTGCCAGCAGCCAGGAAAGGGCGGGGGGAGGTGGTACGCAGTATTTT. V gene TRBV4-2 combines with J gene TRBJ2-3; TRBD2 agrees at 8 bases. Per the germline V gene, CDR1 is LGHNA and CDR2 is YNFKEQ. CDR3 length: 16 residues. Unmatched junction bases numbered 13, after V lost 3 bases and J lost 8 bases.

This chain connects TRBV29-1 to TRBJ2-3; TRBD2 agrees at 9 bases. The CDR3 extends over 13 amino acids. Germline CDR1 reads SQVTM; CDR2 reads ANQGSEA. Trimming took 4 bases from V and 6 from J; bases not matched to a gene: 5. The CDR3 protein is CSVVAGVGDTQYF. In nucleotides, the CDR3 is TGCAGCGTTGTAGCGGGAGTAGGGGATACGCAGTATTTT.

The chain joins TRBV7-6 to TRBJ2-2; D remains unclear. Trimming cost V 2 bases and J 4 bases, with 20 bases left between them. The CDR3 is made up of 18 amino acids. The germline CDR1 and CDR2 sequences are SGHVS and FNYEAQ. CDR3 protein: CASSLSLARTTGTGELFF. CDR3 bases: TGTGCCAGCAGCTTAAGCCTGGCACGAACGACGGGCACCGGGGAGCTGTTTTTT.